Listed here is a single T cell receptor beta chain. What it binds is unknown. These data are taken from a study of Ad26.COV2.S vaccination and SARS-CoV-2 variants. Study-wide points: Substantial breadth in spike-specific CD8+ and CD4+ T cell responses was reportedly seen after vaccination. Placebo recipients showed lower spike-specific TCR breadth than vaccinees. Comparable non-spike TCR breadth was observed in vaccine and placebo recipients. Measurements of TCR breadth and depth may have given underestimates of the total T cell responses.

The germline V gene encodes CDR1 SGDLS and CDR2 YYNGEE. The CDR3 has 16 amino acids. The ends were cut back, 4 bases at V and 0 bases at J, with 17 bases in the middle. TCRdb's table, derived via immunoSEQ multiplex PCR, lists solely in-frame clones and lacks some. Among about 97,000 clones listed, around 81% were seen once. The source was peripheral blood, collected after recovery from COVID-19. The chain employs TRBV9 and TRBJ2-7; D might be TRBD1 or TRBD2, each matching 5 bases. The TCR was taken from a human donor who had recovered from COVID-19. In nucleotides, the CDR3 is TGTGCCAGCAGCCCGAGGGACGGCAAAAGCTCCTACGAGCAGTACTTC. It is translated as CASSPRDGKSSYEQYF.